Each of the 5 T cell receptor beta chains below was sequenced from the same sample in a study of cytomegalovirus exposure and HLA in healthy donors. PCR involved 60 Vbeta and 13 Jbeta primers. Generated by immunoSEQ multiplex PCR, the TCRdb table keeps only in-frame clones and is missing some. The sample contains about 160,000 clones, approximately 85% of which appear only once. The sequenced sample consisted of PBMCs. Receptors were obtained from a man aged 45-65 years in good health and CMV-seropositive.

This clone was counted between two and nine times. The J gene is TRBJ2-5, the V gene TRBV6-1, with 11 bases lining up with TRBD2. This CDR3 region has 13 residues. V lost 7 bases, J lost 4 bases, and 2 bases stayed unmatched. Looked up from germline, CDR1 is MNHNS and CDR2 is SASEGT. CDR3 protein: CASKTSGRETQYF. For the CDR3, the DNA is TGTGCCAGCAAAACTAGCGGGAGAGAGACCCAGTACTTC.

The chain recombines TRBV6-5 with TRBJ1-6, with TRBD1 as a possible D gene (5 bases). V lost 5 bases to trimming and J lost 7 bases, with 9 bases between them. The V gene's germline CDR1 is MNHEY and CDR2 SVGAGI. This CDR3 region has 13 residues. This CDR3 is CASSQGLNSPLHF. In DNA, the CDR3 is TGTGCCAGCAGTCAGGGATTAAATTCACCCCTCCACTTT.

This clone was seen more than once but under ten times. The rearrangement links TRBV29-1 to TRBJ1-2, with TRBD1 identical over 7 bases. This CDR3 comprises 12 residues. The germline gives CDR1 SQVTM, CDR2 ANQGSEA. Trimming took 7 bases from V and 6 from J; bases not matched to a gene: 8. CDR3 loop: CSGGQGENGYTF. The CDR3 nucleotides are TGCAGCGGGGGGCAGGGGGAAAATGGCTACACCTTC.

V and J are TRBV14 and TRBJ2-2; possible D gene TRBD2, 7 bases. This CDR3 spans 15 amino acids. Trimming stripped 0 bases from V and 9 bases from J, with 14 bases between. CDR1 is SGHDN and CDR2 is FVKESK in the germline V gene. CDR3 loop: CASSQDGGAWRELFF. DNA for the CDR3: TGTGCCAGCAGCCAAGATGGGGGGGCTTGGCGGGAGCTGTTTTTT.

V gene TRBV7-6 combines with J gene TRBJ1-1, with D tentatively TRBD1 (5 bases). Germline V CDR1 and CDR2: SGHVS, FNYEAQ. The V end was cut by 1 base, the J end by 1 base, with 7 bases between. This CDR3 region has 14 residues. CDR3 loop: CASSLGQTNTEAFF. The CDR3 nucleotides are TGTGCCAGCAGCTTAGGACAGACGAACACTGAAGCTTTCTTT.